This entry is about one T cell receptor beta chain. What it recognizes is unknown. The data stem from a study of blood T cells in healthy people across ages. Donors each provided 8 to 10 milliliters of peripheral blood. It was with a sample-barcoded 5' primer and a J-beta primer mix that a second PCR of roughly 7 to 12 cycles was run. MiXCR was run by TCRdb on the 5' RACE reads, yielding one entry per CDR3 protein. The sample yields 1.6 million or so distinct CDR3 sequences, roughly 30% seen once. Trimming cost V 3 bases and J 4 bases; bases outside gene matches: 7. This CDR3 spans 15 amino acids. CDR1 is MGHRA, CDR2 YSYEKL, per germline. Study-level findings and limits: When one million T cells were used, diversity estimates were thought to be underestimates.

The chain is built from TRBV4-1 and TRBJ1-2; TRBD1 matches at 8 bases. The sequence was obtained from a woman in her twenties or thirties in good health. The sequenced sample consisted of blood. CDR3 sequence reads: CASSQTQGALYGYTF. For the CDR3, the DNA is TGCGCCAGCAGCCAGACCCAGGGGGCTCTCTATGGCTACACCTTC.